Listed here are 27 T cell receptor beta chains from one sample, sequenced in a study of control samples from healthy donors and cancer patients. Profiling relied on immunoSEQ multiplex PCR, and the TCRdb table lists in-frame clones only, not all of them. The sample carries some 220,000 clones, over 90% recorded once. Specimen: blood. All receptors come from a man between 45 and 60 years old in good health.

The chain has TRBV9 and TRBJ1-1; unclear D gene. The CDR3 sequence is 12 residues long. CDR1 is SGDLS and CDR2 is YYNGEE in the germline V gene. Trimming pared 0 bases from V and 8 bases from J, leaving 8 bases between. In DNA, the CDR3 is TGTGCCAGCAGCGTAGGCACGGCCGAAGCTTTCTTT. Translated: CASSVGTAEAFF.

The genes are TRBV24-1 and TRBJ2-2, with a possible D match to TRBD1 (6 bases). Germline V lookup: CDR1 KGHDR, CDR2 SFDVKD. This CDR3 is 17 amino acids long. Trimming pared 4 bases from V and 0 bases from J, leaving 14 bases between. CDR3 protein: CATSETGNNANTGELFF. In DNA form, the CDR3 reads TGTGCCACCAGTGAAACAGGGAACAATGCGAACACCGGGGAGCTGTTTTTT.

The chain is built from TRBV5-4 and TRBJ2-5; 13 nucleotides match TRBD2. CDR3 length: 14 residues. CDR1 SGHNT and CDR2 YYREEE come from the germline V gene (reference sequence). V gave up 6 bases and J gave up 5 bases; unmatched junction bases: 4. CDR3 amino acids: CASTLAGGSETQYF. The CDR3 DNA sequence: TGTGCCAGCACACTAGCGGGGGGGTCGGAGACCCAGTACTTC.

This clone was counted once. The chain uses TRBV29-1 and TRBJ1-2, with 8 bases matching TRBD1. The CDR3 length is 13 residues. V was clipped by 4 bases and J by 7 bases; unmatched bases: 8. CDR1 and CDR2 (germline): SQVTM, ANQGSEA. The chain's CDR3 is CSVASDRASGYTF. The CDR3 DNA reads TGCAGCGTTGCTTCGGACAGGGCGAGTGGCTACACCTTC. Complete variable domain (other parts from reference TRBV29-1 and TRBJ1-2): SAVISQKPSRDICQRGTSLTIQCQVDSQVTMMFWYRQQPGQSLTLIATANQGSEATYESGFVIDKFPISRPNLTFSTLTVSNMSPEDSSIYLCSVASDRASGYTFGSGTRLTVV.

The chain uses TRBV11-2 and TRBJ2-1; D is unclear. V was trimmed by 8 bases and J by 3 bases, leaving 5 bases between them. CDR3 length: 11 residues. Germline V gene sequence: CDR1 SGHAT, CDR2 FQNNGV. CDR3 bases: TGTGCCAGCGCCGACTACAATGAGCAGTTCTTC. It codes for CASADYNEQFF.

The rearrangement links TRBV5-5 to TRBJ1-1, with TRBD1 as a possible D gene (6 bases). Germline CDR1 and CDR2: SGHKS and YYEKEE (reference sequence). CDR3 length equals 18 residues. V lost 4 bases, J lost 0 bases, and 22 bases lay in between. CDR3 sequence: CASSQFPGGQGMNTEAFF. CDR3 in DNA: TGTGCCAGCAGCCAATTTCCCGGGGGGCAGGGTATGAACACTGAAGCTTTCTTT. The full variable domain, in which reference TRBV5-5 and TRBJ1-1 provide the parts outside the CDR3, is DAGVTQSPTHLIKTRGQQVTLRCSPISGHKSVSWYQQVLGQGPQFIFQYYEKEERGRGNFPDRFSARQFPNYSSELNVNALLLGDSALYLCASSQFPGGQGMNTEAFFGQGTRLTVV.

This chain uses TRBV27 with TRBJ1-5; D is undetermined. This CDR3 is 13 amino acids long. Trimming took 0 bases from V and 6 from J, leaving 6 bases between them. Per germline, CDR1 MNHEY and CDR2 SMNVEV (reference sequence). Here the CDR3 DNA reads TGTGCCAGCAGTTTATCGGGAGCTCAGCCCCAGCATTTT. This translates into CASSLSGAQPQHF.

This clone appeared once. The chain links TRBV11-2 to TRBJ1-1, with D perhaps TRBD1 (6 bases). Germline CDR1 and CDR2: SGHAT and FQNNGV. CDR3 length: 14 amino acids. The germline V and J ends were trimmed by 5 bases and 3 bases, with 13 bases remaining between them. The chain's CDR3 is CASSPPGAYTEAFF. The CDR3 DNA sequence: TGTGCCAGCAGCCCCCCAGGGGCTTACACTGAAGCTTTCTTT.

The chain is built from TRBV10-2 and TRBJ1-1; 7 bases line up with TRBD1. The germline CDR1 and CDR2 sequences are WSHSY and SAAADI. This CDR3 has 14 amino acids. J lost 4 bases, V lost 6 bases, and 8 bases had no gene match. Written as DNA, the CDR3 is TGCGCCAGCAGACGGGACAGCTCCTTCACTGAAGCTTTCTTT. Protein: CASRRDSSFTEAFF.

The gene calls are TRBV27 and TRBJ1-2; D is possibly TRBD1 (5 bases). V lost 5 bases to trimming and J lost 3 bases, with 10 bases between them. The CDR3 has 13 residues. The germline CDR1 and CDR2 sequences are MNHEY and SMNVEV (reference sequence). Here the CDR3 DNA reads TGTGCCAGCAGTCCTCAGGGCGACTATGGCTACACCTTC. Translating gives CASSPQGDYGYTF.

This clone was detected once. The gene calls are TRBV5-1 and TRBJ2-5, with TRBD1 matching over 10 bases. The germline CDR1 and CDR2 sequences are SGHRS and YFSETQ. V lost 4 bases and J lost 2; bases outside the gene matches: 5. The CDR3 consists of 15 residues. The CDR3 sequence is CASSTRTGGQETQYF. The CDR3 DNA reads as TGCGCCAGCAGCACCAGGACAGGGGGGCAAGAGACCCAGTACTTC.

The genes are TRBV3-1 (or the pseudogene TRBV3-2) and TRBJ1-6; a possible D gene is TRBD1 (6 bases). The V gene lost 1 base and the J gene lost 8 bases, with 12 bases spanning the gap. CDR1 is LGHDT, CDR2 YNNKEL, per germline (reference sequence). This CDR3 region has 15 residues. CDR3 sequence: CASSQGGGPDSPLHF. The CDR3 DNA sequence: TGTGCCAGCAGCCAAGGCGGGGGGCCTGATTCACCCCTCCACTTT.

This chain uses TRBV10-1 with TRBJ1-1; D is perhaps TRBD1 (5 bases). V gave up 2 bases and J gave up 5 bases, with 12 bases separating them. Germline values: CDR1 WNHNN, CDR2 SYGVQD (reference sequence). The CDR3 covers 14 residues. The CDR3 sequence is CASSERGRGTEAFF. The CDR3 nucleotides read TGCGCCAGCAGTGAGAGAGGTCGGGGGACTGAAGCTTTCTTT.

The chain couples TRBV6-5 to TRBJ1-1, with 7 bases identical to TRBD1. Per germline, CDR1 MNHEY and CDR2 SVGAGI. CDR3 size: 13 residues. With V trimmed by 2 bases and J by 7 bases, 4 bases remained unmatched. CDR3 sequence: CASSYGTALEAFF. The CDR3 DNA is TGTGCCAGCAGTTACGGGACAGCGCTTGAAGCTTTCTTT.

The chain joins TRBV14 to TRBJ2-1; no firm D call. The CDR3 is made up of 12 amino acids. V shed 1 base and J shed 11 bases, with 9 bases lying between them. CDR1 is SGHDN, CDR2 FVKESK, per germline. The CDR3 region has the DNA TGTGCCAGCAGCCAAGTCTCGGGCAAGCAGTTCTTC. Its translation: CASSQVSGKQFF. Looking up the rest from reference TRBV14 and TRBJ2-1 gives the full variable domain: EAGVTQFPSHSVIEKGQTVTLRCDPISGHDNLYWYRRVMGKEIKFLLHFVKESKQDESGMPNNRFLAERTGGTYSTLKVQPAELEDSGVYFCASSQVSGKQFFGPGTRLTVL.

J is TRBJ2-7 and V is TRBV5-6; the D gene is possibly TRBD2 (7 bases). This CDR3 is 16 amino acids long. The V gene lost 4 bases and the J gene lost 2 bases, with 19 bases spanning the gap. Germline V lookup: CDR1 SGHDT, CDR2 YYEEEE. CDR3 bases: TGTGCCAGCAGCCGGATGGGGCGGGGGCGACCCTACGAGCAGTACTTC. Translation: CASSRMGRGRPYEQYF.

V usage is TRBV5-1 and J usage is TRBJ1-5; D might be TRBD1 (5 bases). Trimming took off 0 bases at V and 4 bases at J, with 11 bases between the two ends. Germline CDR1 and CDR2: SGHRS and YFSETQ. This CDR3 contains 15 residues. CDR3 nucleotides: TGCGCCAGCAGCTTGGGTGGGACCCCTAATCAGCCCCAGCATTTT. This gives the protein CASSLGGTPNQPQHF. The whole variable domain, remainder taken from reference TRBV5-1 and TRBJ1-5, is KAGVTQTPRYLIKTRGQQVTLSCSPISGHRSVSWYQQTPGQGLQFLFEYFSETQRNKGNFPGRFSGRQFSNSRSEMNVSTLELGDSALYLCASSLGGTPNQPQHFGDGTRLSIL.

The V call is TRBV19, the J call TRBJ1-5, with D tentatively TRBD1 (6 bases). CDR3 length: 18 amino acids. V shed 3 bases and J shed 3 bases, with 21 bases lying between them. Germline CDR1 is LNHDA and CDR2 is SQIVND (reference sequence). CDR3 loop: CASSIAEVMGAFNQPQHF. CDR3 nucleotide sequence: TGTGCCAGTAGTATCGCCGAAGTGATGGGGGCATTCAATCAGCCCCAGCATTTT. The entire variable domain, with the rest obtained from reference TRBV19 and TRBJ1-5, is as follows: DGGITQSPKYLFRKEGQNVTLSCEQNLNHDAMYWYRQDPGQGLRLIYYSQIVNDFQKGDIAEGYSVSREKKESFPLTVTSAQKNPTAFYLCASSIAEVMGAFNQPQHFGDGTRLSIL.

This clone appeared a single time. The chain uses TRBV25-1 and TRBJ1-5, with TRBD1 as a possible D gene (5 bases). Trimming left V 3 bases short and J 7 bases short, with 16 bases between. Germline V gene sequence: CDR1 MGHDK, CDR2 SYGVNS. The length of the CDR3 is 15 residues. This CDR3 reads CASSEGRGSDQPQHF. The CDR3 DNA sequence: TGTGCCAGCAGTGAGGGAAGGGGAAGTGACCAGCCCCAGCATTTT.

This chain uses TRBV28 with TRBJ1-2, with D uncertain. V was trimmed by 2 bases and J by 0 bases, leaving 7 bases between them. This CDR3 comprises 14 residues. Germline loops: CDR1 MDHEN, CDR2 SYDVKM. Here the CDR3 DNA reads TGTGCCAGCAGTTTAACGGGTCCTAACTATGGCTACACCTTC. Its protein is CASSLTGPNYGYTF.

V gene TRBV7-8 combines with J gene TRBJ2-2; 8 positions match TRBD1. Germline V lookup: CDR1 SGHVS, CDR2 FQNEAQ. The CDR3 extends over 15 amino acids. With V trimmed by 5 bases and J by 1 base, 3 bases remained unmatched. CDR3 DNA sequence: TGTGCCAGCAGCCGCGGACAGGGGAACACCGGGGAGCTGTTTTTT. This codes for CASSRGQGNTGELFF.

The V call is TRBV29-1, the J call TRBJ1-5, with D perhaps TRBD1 (6 bases). CDR3 size: 12 residues. V was trimmed by 4 bases and J by 5 bases, leaving 9 bases between them. Germline CDR1 is SQVTM and CDR2 is ANQGSEA. CDR3 protein: CSVAEGDQPQHF. In DNA form, the CDR3 reads TGCAGCGTTGCGGAGGGGGATCAGCCCCAGCATTTT.

The chain joins TRBV18 to TRBJ2-7, with 11 bases identical to TRBD1. Germline CDR1 reads KGHSH; CDR2 reads LQKENI. V gave up 3 bases and J gave up 7 bases; unmatched junction bases: 2. This CDR3 has 13 residues. The CDR3 loop reads CASSPGTGGEQYV. DNA for the CDR3: TGTGCCAGCTCACCGGGGACAGGGGGGGAGCAGTACGTC.

The chain couples TRBV19 to TRBJ2-1, with D hard to call. The CDR3 runs to 15 residues. CDR1 is LNHDA and CDR2 is SQIVND in the germline V gene (reference sequence). The V gene lost 3 bases and the J gene lost 0 bases, with 9 bases spanning the gap. CDR3 coding DNA: TGTGCCAGTAGTATTGGGGTCGGCTCCTACAATGAGCAGTTCTTC. Translated, it gives CASSIGVGSYNEQFF.

The gene calls are TRBV6-5 and TRBJ2-7, with 8 bases that match TRBD1. CDR1 and CDR2 from the germline V gene are MNHEY and SVGAGI. This CDR3 is 15 amino acids long. Trimming cost V 6 bases and J 6 bases; bases outside gene matches: 13. CDR3 nucleotides: TGTGCCAGCAGGCCAAACAGGGGGGTTAAAGGCGAGCAGTACTTC. This encodes CASRPNRGVKGEQYF.

In this sample, this clone turned up once. This rearrangement joins TRBV30 to TRBJ2-7, with 7 bases aligning to TRBD1. V was pared by 0 bases and J by 4 bases, with 0 bases of the junction left unmatched. Germline CDR1 is GTSNPN and CDR2 is SVGIG (reference sequence). The CDR3 has 12 residues. The CDR3 sequence is CAWSVQGYEQYF. CDR3 nucleotide sequence: TGTGCCTGGAGTGTACAGGGGTACGAGCAGTACTTC.

The V call is TRBV6-1, the J call TRBJ1-2, with D possibly TRBD1 on 5 matching bases. In germline, CDR1 is MNHNS, CDR2 SASEGT. Trimming left V 1 base short and J 4 bases short, with 10 bases between. The CDR3 has 14 amino acids. The chain's CDR3 is CASSEEGSVYGYTF. The CDR3 nucleotides are TGTGCCAGCAGTGAAGAGGGGTCGGTCTATGGCTACACCTTC.